This T cell receptor (beta chain) emerged from a study of blood T cell repertoires in COVID-19. Study context: Some COVID-19 samples were acute and others convalescent; all came from the United States, Italy and Spain. T cells, B-cell-depleted T cells, or PBMCs provided the cDNA or gDNA that served as material.

CDR1 is SEHNR, CDR2 FQNEAQ, per germline (reference sequence). This CDR3 is built from 13 residues. As regards this clone: Relative to the germline gene, one junction end is altered; a read error may explain this.

In the original analysis: Researchers report that nucleated cell counts were estimated from reference gene primer amplification. The assay was immunoSEQ multiplex PCR, and TCRdb's table has in-frame clones only and misses some. V and J calls plus clone size are reproduced from that table; the DNA served to infer D and trimming. The data hold about 120,000 clones, with almost 85% observed a single time. The genes are TRBV7-9 and TRBJ2-7; the match to TRBD1 covers 8 bases. Sequencing was carried out using peripheral blood. The clonotype comes from a man in his 70s with active or convalescent COVID-19. CDR3 amino acids: CASSLGGQDLLVF. The DNA for the CDR3 is TGTGCCAGCAGCTTAGGGGGACAGGACCTGTTAGTCTTC. The entire variable domain, with the rest obtained from reference TRBV7-9 and TRBJ2-7, is as follows: DTGVSQNPRHKITKRGQNVTFRCDPISEHNRLYWYRQTLGQGPEFLTYFQNEAQLEKSRLLSDRFSAERPKGSFSTLEIQRTEQGDSAMYLCASSLGGQDLLVFGPGTRLTVT.